These 27 T cell receptor beta chains came from one sample sequenced in a study of blood T cell repertoires in COVID-19. Generated by immunoSEQ multiplex PCR, the TCRdb table keeps only in-frame clones and is missing some. The table includes fewer than 120,000 clones, approximately 65% detected once. Input material: peripheral blood. These receptors came from a woman aged 55-70 years with acute or convalescent COVID-19.

The chain links TRBV5-6 to TRBJ2-2, with 11 bases lining up with TRBD2. Trimming at V came to 0 bases and at J to 7 bases, leaving 2 bases not matched to a gene. The CDR3 is made up of 15 amino acids. Germline-derived CDR1 and CDR2 are SGHDT and YYEEEE. CDR3: CASSLVAGGHGELFF. In DNA, the CDR3 is TGTGCCAGCAGCTTGGTAGCGGGGGGGCACGGGGAGCTGTTTTTT.

This clone was picked up a small number of times. The V and J genes are TRBV6-2 or TRBV6-3 and TRBJ2-7; D is uncertain. Per the germline V gene, CDR1 is MNHEY and CDR2 is SVGEGT. V lost 0 bases and J 3 bases, leaving 21 bases between the germline ends. CDR3 length equals 18 residues. The CDR3 sequence is CASSYSTAVGTANYEQYF. In nucleotides, the CDR3 is TGTGCCAGCAGTTACTCGACCGCCGTCGGCACAGCCAACTACGAGCAGTACTTC.

The chain uses TRBV21-1 and TRBJ2-2; the listed D gene, TRBD1, was not tested against the DNA. TRBV21-1 is a known pseudogene. The CDR3 totals 16 residues. The chain's CDR3 is CASSSRVRVETGELFF. The CDR3 DNA follows: TGTGCCAGCAGCTCCCGTGTCAGGGTGGAGACCGGGGAGCTGTTTTTT.

This chain joins TRBV28 and TRBJ2-3, with 9 positions matching TRBD2. V gave up 6 bases and J gave up 2 bases; unmatched junction bases: 6. The CDR3 runs 15 residues. In germline, CDR1 is MDHEN, CDR2 SYDVKM. CDR3 nucleotides: TGTGCCAGCAGAGGACGCGGGGGGGCCACAGATACGCAGTATTTT. It yields the protein CASRGRGGATDTQYF.

This chain connects TRBV7-8 to TRBJ1-5; the match to TRBD1 covers 8 bases. CDR1 and CDR2 (germline): SGHVS, FQNEAQ. The J segment lost 7 bases and the V segment lost 5 bases, leaving 10 bases of the junction unmatched. This CDR3 is built from 15 residues. The CDR3 DNA reads TGTGCCAGCAGCCGAGACAGGGGCGCGGGGCAGCCCCAGCATTTT. It codes for CASSRDRGAGQPQHF.

V and J are TRBV27 and TRBJ2-7; D is uncertain. The germline V gene encodes CDR1 MNHEY and CDR2 SMNVEV (reference sequence). Trimming left V 0 bases short and J 2 bases short, with 5 bases between. This CDR3 is 13 amino acids long. The CDR3 DNA is TGTGCCAGCAGTTTATCGCTAGCCTACGAGCAGTACTTC. Amino acid sequence: CASSLSLAYEQYF.

This chain joins TRBV10-3 and TRBJ2-7; 11 bases are shared with TRBD2. The CDR3 extends over 15 amino acids. After removal of 6 bases from V and 3 bases from J, the junction contained 7 bases not matched to a gene. CDR1 and CDR2 (germline): ENHRY, SYGVKD. The CDR3 DNA follows: TGTGCCATCAGGCCGAGCGGGACTAGCGGCTACGAGCAGTACTTC. Protein: CAIRPSGTSGYEQYF.

This clone was counted a few times. This chain uses TRBV2 with TRBJ1-2; a weak D match, TRBD1 (5 bases). The CDR3 is made up of 13 amino acids. The germline V gene encodes CDR1 SNHLY and CDR2 FYNNEI. V lost 3 bases and J 6 bases, leaving 11 bases between the germline ends. In nucleotides, the CDR3 is TGTGCCAGCAGTGAGGGAGGGGTACATGGCTACACCTTC. The encoded protein is CASSEGGVHGYTF.

The gene calls are TRBV4-2 and TRBJ1-2; D might be TRBD1 (5 bases). The CDR3 consists of 13 residues. The V end lost 0 bases, the J end lost 6 bases, and 8 bases lay between the germline ends. The germline gives CDR1 LGHNA, CDR2 YNFKEQ. DNA for the CDR3: TGTGCCAGCAGCCAAGAGGGGGGTGATGGCTACACCTTC. It codes for CASSQEGGDGYTF.

The chain carries TRBV19 and TRBJ1-1, with a weak D call TRBD1 (6 bases). Germline loops: CDR1 LNHDA, CDR2 SQIVND (reference sequence). The CDR3 sequence is 11 residues long. Trimming took off 4 bases at V and 10 bases at J, with 10 bases between the two ends. CDR3 region: CASSTRDIAFF. CDR3 nucleotide sequence: TGTGCCAGTAGTACCCGGGACATAGCTTTCTTT.

This sequence joins TRBV29-1 and TRBJ1-2, with 8 bases aligning to TRBD1. The J segment lost 8 bases and the V segment lost 8 bases, leaving 10 bases of the junction unmatched. The CDR3 sequence is 12 residues long. The germline V gene has CDR1 SQVTM and CDR2 ANQGSEA. CDR3 DNA: TGCAGCACCGCGAGGACAGGGTTCGGCTACACCTTC. This gives the protein CSTARTGFGYTF.

A few counts support this clone. The V call is TRBV11-3, the J call TRBJ2-1; 9 positions agree with TRBD2. V trimming: 1 base; J trimming: 5 bases; junction bases outside the gene matches: 9. The CDR3 has 17 amino acids. Germline V gives CDR1 SGHNT, CDR2 YENEEA. CDR3 coding DNA: TGTGCCAGCAGCTTAGGTTCGGGCGGGGGGGCCCACAATGAGCAGTTCTTC. This sequence encodes CASSLGSGGGAHNEQFF.

V usage is TRBV7-9 and J usage is TRBJ1-6, with D unclear. Germline assignment: CDR1 SEHNR and CDR2 FQNEAQ (reference sequence). V was cut by 1 base and J by 1 base, with 5 bases left in between. This CDR3 contains 15 residues. The CDR3 DNA reads TGTGCCAGCAGCTTAGGGGCATCCTATAATTCACCCCTCCACTTT. This translates into CASSLGASYNSPLHF.

In its sample, this clone was seen a few times. The chain has TRBV27 and TRBJ1-5; no clear D. The CDR3 extends over 14 amino acids. The V end was cut by 2 bases, the J end by 4 bases, with 9 bases between. CDR1 MNHEY and CDR2 SMNVEV come from the germline V gene (reference sequence). The CDR3 here is CASSLTALNQPQHF. DNA of the CDR3: TGTGCCAGCAGTTTAACGGCACTAAATCAGCCCCAGCATTTT.

This rearrangement joins TRBV2 to TRBJ2-3, with 9 bases matching TRBD2. V lost 8 bases and J lost 2; bases outside the gene matches: 8. There are 15 residues in the CDR3. In germline, CDR1 is SNHLY, CDR2 FYNNEI. As DNA, the CDR3 is TGTGCCAGCGGTAGCGGGGGCCCAATCACAGATACGCAGTATTTT. Translated, it gives CASGSGGPITDTQYF.

The chain has TRBV21-1 and TRBJ2-1; no DNA check was done on the table's D call, TRBD1. TRBV21-1 is described as a pseudogene. The CDR3 spans 17 residues. In nucleotides, the CDR3 is TGTGCCAGCAGCAAAGGACCTGACAGGGAAAAGGACAATGAGCAGTTCTTC. It yields the protein CASSKGPDREKDNEQFF.

This clone has just a few counts. CDR3 amino acids: CASSLAKLAGGGNEQFF. As DNA, the CDR3 is TGTGCCAGCAGTTTAGCCAAGCTAGCGGGGGGGGGCAATGAGCAGTTCTTC. The genes are TRBV28 and TRBJ2-1; 12 bases are a match to TRBD2. Trimming at V came to 2 bases and at J to 6 bases, leaving 8 bases not matched to a gene. The CDR3 consists of 17 residues. From germline, CDR1 is MDHEN and CDR2 SYDVKM.

The CDR3 DNA is TGTGCCAGCAGCTTAATAGGGGGTGATTCTTATTCACCCCTCCACTTT. Protein product: CASSLIGGDSYSPLHF. V gene TRBV5-5 combines with J gene TRBJ1-6; weak D call: TRBD1 (6 bases). Germline V CDR1 and CDR2: SGHKS, YYEKEE (reference sequence). The length of the CDR3 is 16 residues. V was clipped by 2 bases and J by 8 bases, with 17 bases between them.

This clone is termed medium-sized. This chain joins TRBV7-9 and TRBJ2-7, with 7 positions matching TRBD1. CDR3 length: 15 amino acids. Unmatched junction bases numbered 10, after V lost 6 bases and J lost 2 bases. The germline V gene encodes CDR1 SEHNR and CDR2 FQNEAQ (reference sequence). CDR3: CASSQTGLGPYEQYF. The CDR3 nucleotides read TGTGCCAGCAGTCAGACAGGGTTAGGGCCCTACGAGCAGTACTTC.

Only one count was recorded for this clone. V gene TRBV19 combines with J gene TRBJ1-5; tentative D call: TRBD1 (5 bases). The CDR3 totals 15 residues. CDR1 and CDR2 (germline): LNHDA, SQIVND (reference sequence). Trimming left V 3 bases short and J 3 bases short, with 12 bases between. The CDR3 coding sequence is TGTGCCAGTAGTATGGGAAGACAGCTCAATCAGCCCCAGCATTTT. Residues: CASSMGRQLNQPQHF. The full variable domain, rest sourced from reference TRBV19 and TRBJ1-5, is DGGITQSPKYLFRKEGQNVTLSCEQNLNHDAMYWYRQDPGQGLRLIYYSQIVNDFQKGDIAEGYSVSREKKESFPLTVTSAQKNPTAFYLCASSMGRQLNQPQHFGDGTRLSIL.

This chain links TRBV10-1 with TRBJ2-7, with D perhaps matching TRBD1 (6 bases). CDR3 length: 12 amino acids. Trimming stripped 6 bases from V and 5 bases from J, with 11 bases between. Per germline, CDR1 WNHNN and CDR2 SYGVQD (reference sequence). CDR3 sequence (DNA): TGCGCCAGCAGAGGAAACAGGGACGAGCAGTACTTC. This codes for CASRGNRDEQYF.

This CDR3 reads CASSDVQYYGYTF. The CDR3 region has the DNA TGTGCCAGCAGTGACGTACAATACTATGGCTACACCTTC. The rearrangement uses TRBV2 and TRBJ1-2; unclear D gene. V lost 3 bases and J lost 3, with 8 bases in between. The CDR3 sequence is 13 residues long. Germline CDR1 is SNHLY and CDR2 is FYNNEI.

The chain's CDR3 is CASNSAVWSNQPQHF. The CDR3 DNA reads as TGTGCCAGCAACTCCGCGGTTTGGAGCAATCAGCCCCAGCATTTT. V is TRBV6-5 and J is TRBJ1-5; D not certain. V was shortened by 7 bases and J by 1 base, with 14 bases between the two germline ends. The CDR3 has 15 residues. Germline-derived CDR1 and CDR2 are MNHEY and SVGAGI.

This clone was counted between two and nine times. This sequence joins TRBV2 and TRBJ2-5; D gene unclear. The V end was cut by 2 bases, the J end by 5 bases, with 3 bases between. Germline loops: CDR1 SNHLY, CDR2 FYNNEI. The CDR3 contains 11 residues. CDR3 nucleotides: TGTGCCAGCAGTGAACTGGAGACCCAGTACTTC. As protein: CASSELETQYF.

V usage is TRBV19 and J usage is TRBJ2-7; tentative D call: TRBD2 (5 bases). The CDR3 runs to 15 residues. Germline loops: CDR1 LNHDA, CDR2 SQIVND (reference sequence). The V gene lost 3 bases and the J gene lost 2 bases, with 14 bases spanning the gap. The chain's CDR3 is CASSILAGMAYEQYF. The CDR3 bases are TGTGCCAGTAGTATCTTGGCGGGTATGGCCTACGAGCAGTACTTC.

This chain uses TRBV10-1 with TRBJ2-3; 9 bases fit TRBD2. This CDR3 has 13 amino acids. Germline V gene lookup returns CDR1 WNHNN and CDR2 SYGVQD (reference sequence). V dropped 7 bases and J dropped 4; count of bases not matched to a gene: 3. The CDR3 DNA sequence: TGCGCCAGCACGGGACTAGCTGCAGATACGCAGTATTTT. It codes for CASTGLAADTQYF.

In this sample, this clone turned up many times. This chain links TRBV6-2 or TRBV6-3 with TRBJ1-2; D call uncertain. Germline values: CDR1 MNHEY, CDR2 SVGEGT. The CDR3 runs to 14 residues. The V and J ends lost 0 bases and 4 bases respectively, with 9 bases between them. CDR3 nucleotide sequence: TGTGCCAGCAGTTACTCGAGGTTTCTCTATGGCTACACCTTC. This codes for CASSYSRFLYGYTF.